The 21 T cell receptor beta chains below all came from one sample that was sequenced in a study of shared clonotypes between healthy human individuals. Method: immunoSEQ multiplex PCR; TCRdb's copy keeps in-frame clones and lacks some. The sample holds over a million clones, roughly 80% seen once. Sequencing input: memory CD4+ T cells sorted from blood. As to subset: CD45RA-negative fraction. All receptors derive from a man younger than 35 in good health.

The CDR3 protein is CASSLVPTGIGEAFF. In DNA form, the CDR3 reads TGTGCCAGCAGCTTAGTCCCGACAGGGATTGGGGAAGCTTTCTTT. V and J are TRBV7-9 and TRBJ1-1; 7 nucleotides line up with TRBD1. From germline, CDR1 is SEHNR and CDR2 FQNEAQ (reference sequence). The CDR3 is 15 residues long. J gave up 8 bases and V 1 base, and 10 bases lay outside the gene matches.

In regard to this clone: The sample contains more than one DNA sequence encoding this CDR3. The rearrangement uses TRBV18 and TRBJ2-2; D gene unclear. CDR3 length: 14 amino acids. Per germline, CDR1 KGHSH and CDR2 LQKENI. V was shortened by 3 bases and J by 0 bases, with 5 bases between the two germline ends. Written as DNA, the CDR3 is TGTGCCAGCTCACCTGGGGCGAACACCGGGGAGCTGTTTTTT. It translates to CASSPGANTGELFF.

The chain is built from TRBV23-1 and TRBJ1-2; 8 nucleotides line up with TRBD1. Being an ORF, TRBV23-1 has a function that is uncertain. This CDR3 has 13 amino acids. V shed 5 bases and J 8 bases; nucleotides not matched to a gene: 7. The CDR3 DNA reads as TGCGCCAGCAGTAACCAGGGGGCGCGGGGCTACACCTTC. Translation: CASSNQGARGYTF.

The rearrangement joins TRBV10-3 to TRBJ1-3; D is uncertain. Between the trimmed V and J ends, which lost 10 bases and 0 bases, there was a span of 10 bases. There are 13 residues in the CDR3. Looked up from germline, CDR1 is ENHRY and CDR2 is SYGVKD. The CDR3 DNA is TGTGCCACCCTTTGGGCCTCTGGAAACACCATATATTTT. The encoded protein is CATLWASGNTIYF.

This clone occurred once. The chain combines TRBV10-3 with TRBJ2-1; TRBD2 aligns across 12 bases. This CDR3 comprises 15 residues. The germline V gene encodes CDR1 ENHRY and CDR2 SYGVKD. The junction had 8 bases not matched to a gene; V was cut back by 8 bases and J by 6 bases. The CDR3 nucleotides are TGTGCCATCGGCTCGACTAGCGGGAGTGTCAATGAGCAGTTCTTC. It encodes CAIGSTSGSVNEQFF.

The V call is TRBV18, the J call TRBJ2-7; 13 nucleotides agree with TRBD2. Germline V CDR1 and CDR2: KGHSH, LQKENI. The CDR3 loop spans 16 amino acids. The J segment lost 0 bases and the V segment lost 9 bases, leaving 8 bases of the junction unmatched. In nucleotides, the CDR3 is TGTGCCAGTCGGACTAGCGGGGGCCTAAGCTCCTACGAGCAGTACTTC. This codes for CASRTSGGLSSYEQYF.

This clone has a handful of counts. Here the CDR3 DNA reads TGTGCCAGCGGGGGGTCCCCGAACACCGGGGAGCTGTTTTTT. Translated: CASGGSPNTGELFF. The chain joins TRBV7-2 to TRBJ2-2, with D tentatively TRBD2 (6 bases). Per germline, CDR1 SGHTA and CDR2 FQGNSA. The ends were cut back, 8 bases at V and 0 bases at J, with 10 bases in the middle. The CDR3 is 14 amino acids.

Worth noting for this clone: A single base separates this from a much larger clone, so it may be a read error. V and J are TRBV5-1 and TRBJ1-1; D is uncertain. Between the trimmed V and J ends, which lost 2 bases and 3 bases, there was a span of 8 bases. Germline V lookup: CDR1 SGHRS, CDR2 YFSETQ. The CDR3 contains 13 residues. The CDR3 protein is CASSLTRDTEAFF. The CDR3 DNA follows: TGCGCCAGCAGCTTAACAAGGGACACTGAAGCTTTCTTT.

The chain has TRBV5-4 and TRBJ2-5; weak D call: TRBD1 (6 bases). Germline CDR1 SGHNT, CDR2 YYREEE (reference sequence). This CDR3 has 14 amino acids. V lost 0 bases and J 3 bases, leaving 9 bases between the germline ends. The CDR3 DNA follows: TGTGCCAGCAGCTTGGAATCAGGGGAAGAGACCCAGTACTTC. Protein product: CASSLESGEETQYF.

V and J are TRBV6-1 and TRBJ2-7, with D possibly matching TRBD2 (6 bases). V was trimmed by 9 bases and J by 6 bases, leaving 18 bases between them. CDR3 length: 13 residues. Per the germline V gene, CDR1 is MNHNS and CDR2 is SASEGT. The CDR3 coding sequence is TGTGCCAGTCCGGAGGGACTGATCAGCGAGCAGTACTTC. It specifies CASPEGLISEQYF.

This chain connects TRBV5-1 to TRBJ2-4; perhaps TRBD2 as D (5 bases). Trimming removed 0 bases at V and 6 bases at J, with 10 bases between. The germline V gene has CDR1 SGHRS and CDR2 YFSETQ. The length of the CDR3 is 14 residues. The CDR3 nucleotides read TGCGCCAGCAGCTTGGGGACGGCGGGAAACATTCAGTACTTC. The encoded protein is CASSLGTAGNIQYF.

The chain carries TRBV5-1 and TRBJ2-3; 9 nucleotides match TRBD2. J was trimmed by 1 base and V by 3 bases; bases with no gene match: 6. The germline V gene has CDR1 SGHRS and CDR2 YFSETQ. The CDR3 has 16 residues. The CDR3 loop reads CASSSPQRGGTDTQYF. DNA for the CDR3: TGCGCCAGCAGCTCACCTCAGCGGGGGGGCACAGATACGCAGTATTTT.

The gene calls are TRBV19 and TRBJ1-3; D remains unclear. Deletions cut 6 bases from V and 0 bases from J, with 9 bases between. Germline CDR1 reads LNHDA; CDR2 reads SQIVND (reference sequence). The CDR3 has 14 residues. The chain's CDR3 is CASRDLSSGNTIYF. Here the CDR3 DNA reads TGTGCCAGTAGAGACCTGAGCTCTGGAAACACCATATATTTT.

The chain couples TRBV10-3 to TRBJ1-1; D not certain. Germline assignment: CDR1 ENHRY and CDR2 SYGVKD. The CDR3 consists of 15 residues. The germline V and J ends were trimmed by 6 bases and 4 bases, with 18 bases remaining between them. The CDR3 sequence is CAISERVGSSTEAFF. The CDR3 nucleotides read TGTGCCATCAGCGAAAGAGTAGGGAGTAGCACTGAAGCTTTCTTT.

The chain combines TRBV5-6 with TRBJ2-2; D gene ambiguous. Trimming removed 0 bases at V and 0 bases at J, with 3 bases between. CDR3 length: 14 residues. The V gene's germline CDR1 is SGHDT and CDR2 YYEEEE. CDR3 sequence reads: CASSLDTNTGELFF. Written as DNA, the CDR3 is TGTGCCAGCAGCTTGGACACGAACACCGGGGAGCTGTTTTTT.

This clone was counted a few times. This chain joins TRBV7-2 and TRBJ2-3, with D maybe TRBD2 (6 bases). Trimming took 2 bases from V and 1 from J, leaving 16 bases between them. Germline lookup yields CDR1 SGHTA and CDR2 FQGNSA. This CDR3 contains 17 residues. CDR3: CASSLRSGSRGTDTQYF. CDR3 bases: TGTGCCAGCAGCTTACGAAGCGGGTCTCGAGGCACAGATACGCAGTATTTT.

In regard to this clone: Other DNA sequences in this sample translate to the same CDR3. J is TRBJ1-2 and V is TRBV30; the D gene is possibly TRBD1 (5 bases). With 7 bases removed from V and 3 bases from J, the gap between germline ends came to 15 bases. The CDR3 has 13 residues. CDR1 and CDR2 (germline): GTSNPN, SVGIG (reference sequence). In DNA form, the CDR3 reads TGTGCCTCGCCCGGGGGATCAGACTATGGCTACACCTTC. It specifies CASPGGSDYGYTF.

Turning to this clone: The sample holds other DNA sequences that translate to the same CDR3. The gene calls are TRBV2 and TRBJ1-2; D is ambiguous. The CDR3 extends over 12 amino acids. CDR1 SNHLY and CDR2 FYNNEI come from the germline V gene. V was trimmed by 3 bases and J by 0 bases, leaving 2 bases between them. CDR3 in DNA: TGTGCCAGCAGTGAGGCTAACTATGGCTACACCTTC. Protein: CASSEANYGYTF. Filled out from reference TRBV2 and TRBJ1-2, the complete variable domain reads EPEVTQTPSHQVTQMGQEVILRCVPISNHLYFYWYRQILGQKVEFLVSFYNNEISEKSEIFDDQFSVERPDGSNFTLKIRSTKLEDSAMYFCASSEANYGYTFGSGTRLTVV.

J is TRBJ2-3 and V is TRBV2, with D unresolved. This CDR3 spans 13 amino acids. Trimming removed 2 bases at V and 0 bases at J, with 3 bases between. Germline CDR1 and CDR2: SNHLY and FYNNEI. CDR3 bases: TGTGCCAGCAGTGAACACAGCACAGATACGCAGTATTTT. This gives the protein CASSEHSTDTQYF.

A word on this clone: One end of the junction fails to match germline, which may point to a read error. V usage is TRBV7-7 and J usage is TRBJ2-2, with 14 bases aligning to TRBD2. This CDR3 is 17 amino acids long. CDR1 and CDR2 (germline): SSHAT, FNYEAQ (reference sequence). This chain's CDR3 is CASSLGTSGRNTGELFF. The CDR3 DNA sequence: TGTGCTAGCAGCCTGGGGACTAGCGGGAGGAACACCGGGGAGCTGTTTTTT.

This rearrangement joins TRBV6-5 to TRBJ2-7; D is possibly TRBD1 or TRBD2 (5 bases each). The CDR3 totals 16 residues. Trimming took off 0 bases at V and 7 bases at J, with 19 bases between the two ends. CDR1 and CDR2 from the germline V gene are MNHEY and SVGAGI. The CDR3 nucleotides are TGTGCCAGCAGTTACTCGTTCACGGGACGTGGGCGGGAGCAGTACTTC. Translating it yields CASSYSFTGRGREQYF.